A single sample is the source of the 10 T cell receptor beta chains below, sequenced in a study of blood T cell repertoires in COVID-19. Assay used: immunoSEQ multiplex PCR; TCRdb lists only in-frame clones, some missing. The data hold almost 200,000 clones, with around four fifths observed a single time. The specimen sequenced was peripheral blood. The receptors derive from a man in his sixties with COVID-19, enrolled during active disease.

The CDR3 protein is CASSIQAGGLGEQFF. The CDR3 DNA follows: TGTGCCAGTAGTATCCAAGCGGGAGGGCTTGGAGAGCAGTTCTTC. The chain recombines TRBV19 with TRBJ2-1, with 10 bases that match TRBD2. The J segment lost 10 bases and the V segment lost 3 bases, leaving 9 bases of the junction unmatched. In germline, CDR1 is LNHDA, CDR2 SQIVND (reference sequence). CDR3 length: 15 residues.

About this clone itself: The CDR3 ends on some other residue instead of the conserved phenylalanine or tryptophan, so this is likely a read error. The CDR3 DNA reads as TGTGCCCTACTGGGAGCGCGTGAGCAGTACCTC. Translated, it gives CALLGAREQYL. The chain has TRBV30 and TRBJ2-7; maybe TRBD2 (5 bases). This CDR3 has 11 amino acids. Trimming removed 8 bases from V and 7 bases from J, with 15 bases in between. Germline CDR1 reads GTSNPN; CDR2 reads SVGIG (reference sequence).

The chain carries TRBV6-2 or TRBV6-3 and TRBJ2-3; D may be TRBD1 (6 bases). Germline V gene data show CDR1 as MNHEY and CDR2 as SVGEGT. V shed 6 bases and J shed 2 bases, with 18 bases lying between them. The CDR3 length is 16 residues. CDR3 in DNA: TGTGCCAGCAGCCTACTGGGGGCAGGGAACACAGATACGCAGTATTTT. This translates into CASSLLGAGNTDTQYF.

Turning to this clone: Other DNA sequences within the sample encode an identical CDR3. The chain recombines TRBV5-1 with TRBJ2-3, with unresolved D. V dropped 0 bases and J dropped 0 bases, with 5 bases sitting between them. The CDR3 runs 14 residues. In germline, CDR1 is SGHRS, CDR2 YFSETQ. Here the CDR3 reads CASSLAGSTDTQYF. In nucleotides, the CDR3 is TGCGCCAGCAGCTTGGCAGGTAGCACAGATACGCAGTATTTT.

The chain couples TRBV6-1 to TRBJ2-1; 9 bases are a match to TRBD2. Germline trimming cut 2 bases from V and 3 bases from J; bases unmatched to any gene: 5. CDR3 length: 16 residues. Germline CDR1 reads MNHNS; CDR2 reads SASEGT. CDR3 amino acids: CASSEPASGVYNEQFF. The CDR3 DNA reads as TGTGCCAGCAGTGAACCGGCTAGCGGGGTCTACAATGAGCAGTTCTTC.

The chain couples TRBV27 to TRBJ2-6, with D possibly being TRBD1 (6 bases). Germline CDR1 MNHEY, CDR2 SMNVEV (reference sequence). CDR3 size: 18 residues. V shed 4 bases and J shed 0 bases, with 16 bases lying between them. This CDR3 reads CASSYLRQALSGANVLTF. CDR3 nucleotide sequence: TGTGCCAGCAGTTACCTCCGACAGGCCCTCTCTGGGGCCAACGTCCTGACTTTC.

The chain is built from TRBV27 and TRBJ1-1; D not certain. Germline values: CDR1 MNHEY, CDR2 SMNVEV (reference sequence). Trimming left V 8 bases short and J 4 bases short, with 17 bases between. CDR3 length: 14 amino acids. The CDR3 bases are TGTGCCAGCCGGGAGAGGTCAGGTGGCACTGAAGCTTTCTTT. This codes for CASRERSGGTEAFF.

This clone has only a few counts. The chain combines TRBV6-2 or TRBV6-3 with TRBJ1-5; possible D gene TRBD1, 5 bases. There are 13 residues in the CDR3. V shed 0 bases and J shed 6 bases, with 6 bases lying between them. Germline V gene data show CDR1 as MNHEY and CDR2 as SVGEGT. DNA of the CDR3: TGTGCCAGCAGTTACTCAAGGGGTCAGCCCCAGCATTTT. Its translation is CASSYSRGQPQHF.

The chain combines TRBV28 with TRBJ1-6; D is uncertain. This CDR3 has 15 amino acids. Germline V gene lookup returns CDR1 MDHEN and CDR2 SYDVKM. V gave up 6 bases and J gave up 0 bases, with 9 bases separating them. CDR3 in amino acids: CASSQHSSYNSPLHF. Written as DNA, the CDR3 is TGTGCCAGCAGCCAACACAGCTCCTATAATTCACCCCTCCACTTT.

The chain employs TRBV19 and TRBJ2-3; TRBD2 aligns across 13 bases. The CDR3 has 15 residues. Germline CDR1 is LNHDA and CDR2 is SQIVND (reference sequence). Unmatched junction bases numbered 1, after V lost 4 bases and J lost 3 bases. The CDR3 loop is CASSRTSGSTDTQYF. In DNA form, the CDR3 reads TGTGCCAGTAGTAGGACTAGCGGGAGTACAGATACGCAGTATTTT. The full variable domain, in which reference TRBV19 and TRBJ2-3 provide the parts outside the CDR3, is DGGITQSPKYLFRKEGQNVTLSCEQNLNHDAMYWYRQDPGQGLRLIYYSQIVNDFQKGDIAEGYSVSREKKESFPLTVTSAQKNPTAFYLCASSRTSGSTDTQYFGPGTRLTVL.